The clone carrying this T cell receptor (beta chain) has a single count. The antigen remains unidentified. The data are from a study of T cell repertoires in ileal Crohn's disease. Study-level background: At postoperative colonoscopy, neoterminal ileum biopsies were taken as M6. Study results and limitations: Active smokers at surgery had more clonal expansions than non-smokers.

This table comes from immunoSEQ multiplex PCR, and its TCRdb copy is limited to in-frame clones, with some not included. The table records about 62,000 clones, about 89% of them present only once. Time point: neoterminal ileum biopsy at postoperative endoscopy, about 6 months after surgery. The clonotype comes from an adult with Crohn's disease. Sequencing was performed on ileal tissue.

The CDR3 region is CASSSDTGTGDEKLFF. In DNA, the CDR3 is TGTGCCAGCAGTTCTGATACCGGGACAGGGGATGAAAAACTGTTTTTT. J is TRBJ1-4 and V is TRBV6-6; 10 bases are a match to TRBD1. Germline CDR1 reads MNHNY; CDR2 reads SVGAGI (reference sequence). The CDR3 is made up of 16 amino acids. The V and J ends lost 4 bases and 6 bases, in that order; junction bases with no gene match: 8.